This is a list of T cell receptor beta chains from one sample in a study of regulatory T cells in long-lasting Graves disease. MiXCR was run by TCRdb on the multiplex PCR reads, yielding one entry per CDR3 protein. The sample includes some 420,000 distinct CDR3 sequences, roughly 22% of them seen just once. Specimen: peripheral blood mononuclear cells (PBMCs), collected when the disease was refractory, from a patient treated with antithyroid drugs. Every receptor here comes from a female donor with Graves disease. CDR3s include the opening cysteine and the closing phenylalanine or tryptophan. Fields, in order: clone size, D gene, V gene, J gene, CDR3 DNA, CDR3 protein. The D gene is left open where the match is weak. Size is stated for part of the rows, as once, few or many counts, or as a class when the clone is expanded.

>-|TRBD1|TRBV12-3/TRBV12-4|TRBJ2-2
TGTGCCAGCAATAACCGGGACAGGGGGCTCGGGGAGCTGTTTTTT
CASNNRDRGLGELFF
>many|-|TRBV2|TRBJ1-4
TGTGCCAGCAGATCCTACCAGAGGAGTAATGAAAAACTGTTTTTT
CASRSYQRSNEKLFF
>-|TRBD1|TRBV30|TRBJ2-6
TGTGCCTGGGACAGGGCCTCTGGGGCCAACGTCCTGACTTTC
CAWDRASGANVLTF
>few|-|TRBV6-1|TRBJ1-1
TGTGCCAGCAGATCCACAGACCCGAACACTGAAGCTTTCTTT
CASRSTDPNTEAFF
>-|TRBD2|TRBV6-2/TRBV6-3|TRBJ2-1
TGTGCCAGCAGTTACAGGACTAGTAGCAATGAGCAGTTCTTC
CASSYRTSSNEQFF
>few|-|TRBV30|TRBJ1-3
TGTGCCTGCTCAGCCTCTGGAAACACCATATATTTT
CACSASGNTIYF
>-|-|TRBV5-1|TRBJ1-1
TGCGCCAGCAGCTTGTCGACAGATGCTGAAGCTTTCTTT
CASSLSTDAEAFF
>-|-|TRBV28|TRBJ2-1
TGTGCCAGCAGTCCGCCGGCGGGGCCTGAGCAGTTCTTC
CASSPPAGPEQFF
>-|TRBD1|TRBV10-3|TRBJ2-7
TGTGCCATCAGTGAGGGGACAGGGAACTACGAGCAGTACTTC
CAISEGTGNYEQYF
>many|TRBD1|TRBV25-1|TRBJ2-7
TGTGCCAGCAGTAAGACAGGGTTGGGCTCCTACGAGCAGTACTTC
CASSKTGLGSYEQYF
>-|-|TRBV28|TRBJ2-1
TGTGCCAGCAGGGGGGCGGGCCTCAATGAGCAGTTCTTC
CASRGAGLNEQFF
>many|TRBD1|TRBV18|TRBJ2-5
TGTGCCAGCTCACCCCGGGACAGGGGGATTGAGACCCAGTACTTC
CASSPRDRGIETQYF
>many|-|TRBV28|TRBJ2-7
TGTGCCAGCAGACGACAGGCAACCTCCTACGAGCAGTACTTC
CASRRQATSYEQYF
>many|TRBD1|TRBV11-2|TRBJ1-5
TGTGCCAGCAGCTTAGCGCAGGGGGCTGGTCAGCCCCAGCATTTT
CASSLAQGAGQPQHF
>many|TRBD1|TRBV28|TRBJ2-5
TGTGCCAGCAGCTCGACAGGGGGCTTCAGGCAAGAGACCCAGTACTTC
CASSSTGGFRQETQYF
>many|TRBD1|TRBV28|TRBJ1-1
TGTGCCAGCGACAGGGGACGGAACACTGAAGCTTTCTTT
CASDRGRNTEAFF
>many|-|TRBV6-5|TRBJ2-5
TGTGCCAGCAGTTACGGGCTGGAAGAGACCCAGTACTTC
CASSYGLEETQYF
>many|TRBD1|TRBV28|TRBJ1-1
TGTGCCAGCAGTCGGGACAGGGGAATCACTGAAGCTTTCTTT
CASSRDRGITEAFF
>few|-|TRBV20-1|TRBJ1-2
TGCATCTCCCCGGTGGGTGGCTACACCTTC
CISPVGGYTF
>many|TRBD2|TRBV7-2|TRBJ2-5
TGTGCCAGCAGCTCCTATAGCGGGGGCTACCAAGAGACCCAGTACTTC
CASSSYSGGYQETQYF
>-|-|TRBV5-1|TRBJ2-2
TGCGCCAGCAGCTTGGAGGCCCGGACGTCCCTGTTTTTT
CASSLEARTSLFF
>few|-|TRBV5-5|TRBJ1-1
TGTGCCAGCAGCTTGGTACCGACAGCGAACACTGAAGCTTTCTTT
CASSLVPTANTEAFF
>-|-|TRBV30|TRBJ1-4
TGTGCCTGGAGACCTACGGCAGGGGTGGGCGAAAAACTGTCTTTT
CAWRPTAGVGEKLSF
>few|TRBD2|TRBV6-1|TRBJ2-7
TGTGCCAGCAGACCCAGCGGGAGCTACGAGCAGTACTTC
CASRPSGSYEQYF
>-|-|TRBV7-6|TRBJ1-2
TGTGCCAGCAGCCCATTAGCGAGATACTATGGCTACACCTTC
CASSPLARYYGYTF
>few|-|TRBV15|TRBJ2-1
TGTGCCACCAGCGGATCTTTGAGAGGGGAAGACAAGGTCTTC
CATSGSLRGEDKVF
>few|-|TRBV7-2|TRBJ2-5
TGTGCCAGCAGCTTTGACGGGAGACGTTTGGAGACCCAGTACTTC
CASSFDGRRLETQYF
>-|-|TRBV9|TRBJ2-6
TGTGCCAGCGGAGGGGAGTCCCCAATAGCTGGGGCCAACGTCCTGACTTTC
CASGGESPIAGANVLTF
>many|TRBD1|TRBV2|TRBJ2-7
TGTGCCAGCAGTGGGGGACAGGGCGGCGAGCAGTACTTC
CASSGGQGGEQYF
>many|TRBD1|TRBV28|TRBJ2-4
TGTGCCAGCATCAAGGGGGCCGGTGGCAGTTGGGACATTCAGTACTTC
CASIKGAGGSWDIQYF
>many|-|TRBV2|TRBJ2-2
TGTGCCAGCAGTGAAAACCTAATCACCGGGGAGCTGTTTTTT
CASSENLITGELFF
>-|-|TRBV28|TRBJ1-5
TGTGCCAGCAGTTTGGGGGATCCTCAGCCCCAGCATTTT
CASSLGDPQPQHF
>few|-|TRBV20-1|TRBJ2-1
TGCAGTGCTAGTGAATACTACAATGAGCAGTTCTTC
CSASEYYNEQFF
>-|-|TRBV10-3|TRBJ2-7
TGTGCCATCAGTGAGTCGAACCACGAGCAGTACTTC
CAISESNHEQYF
>many|-|TRBV6-1|TRBJ1-5
TGTGCCAGCAGTGATATGAGGAGTCCCCAGCATTTT
CASSDMRSPQHF
>-|-|TRBV6-2/TRBV6-3|TRBJ1-5
TGTGCCAGCAGTTACTCACCGAGACAGCCGCAAGAGCCAAATCAGCCCCAGCATTTT
CASSYSPRQPQEPNQPQHF
>many|TRBD1|TRBV10-3|TRBJ1-1
TGTGCCATCAGTGAGTCTGGACAGGGTAGGAACACTGAAGCTTTCTTT
CAISESGQGRNTEAFF
>many|-|TRBV28|TRBJ2-5
TGTGCCAGCAGTTTAAGGGAAGAGACCCAGTACTTC
CASSLREETQYF
>many|-|TRBV12-3/TRBV12-4|TRBJ2-2
TGTGCCAGCAGTTTTTCAGATCCCGGGGAGCTGTTTTTT
CASSFSDPGELFF
>many|-|TRBV12-3/TRBV12-4|TRBJ1-5
TGTGCCAGCAGTTTATGGGGAGACCAGCCCCAGCATTTT
CASSLWGDQPQHF
>many|-|TRBV12-3/TRBV12-4|TRBJ1-2
TGTGCCAGCACCACAGGGTTAACCTATGGCTACACCTTC
CASTTGLTYGYTF
>-|-|TRBV7-9|TRBJ2-4
TGTGCCAGCAGCAGCCGGACACCGGAGGGGAACATTCAGTACTTC
CASSSRTPEGNIQYF
>few|-|TRBV6-2/TRBV6-3|TRBJ2-5
TGTGCCAGCAGGACATTCGTCGCTACTCAAGAGACCCAGTACTTC
CASRTFVATQETQYF
>-|TRBD2|TRBV19|TRBJ2-2
TGTGCCAGTAGTCCGGGACTAACAACCGGGGAGCTGTTTTTT
CASSPGLTTGELFF
>many|-|TRBV12-3/TRBV12-4|TRBJ1-5
TGTGCCAGCAGTATACAACAGGGAAATCAGCCCCAGCATTTT
CASSIQQGNQPQHF
>-|-|TRBV20-1|TRBJ1-1
TGCAGTGCTAGTGTCAGGGTAAGGGACACTGAAGCTTTCTTT
CSASVRVRDTEAFF
>-|TRBD1|TRBV6-1|TRBJ2-7
TGTGCCAGCAGTCAGCTCCCGGGACAGGGTGGCGAGCAGTACTTC
CASSQLPGQGGEQYF
>-|-|TRBV6-2/TRBV6-3|TRBJ1-2
TGTGCCAGCAGTTCTTGGGGGGGGCGATTGGGAGGCTACACCTTC
CASSSWGGRLGGYTF
>many|-|TRBV28|TRBJ2-7
TGTGCCAGCGAGAGAGGGGGGGGTTCCTACGAGCAGTACTTC
CASERGGGSYEQYF
>few|-|TRBV4-3|TRBJ2-5
TGCGCCAGCAGCCAAGATTGGGGTACAGAGACCCAGTACTTC
CASSQDWGTETQYF